The 15 T cell receptor beta chains below all came from one sample that was sequenced in a study of regulatory T cells in long-lasting Graves disease. Both iRepertoire HTBI primers and Arm-PCR of CDR3 regions were used to build the TCR beta libraries. Each CDR3 protein is one row after TCRdb ran MiXCR on the multiplex PCR reads. The sample holds about 470,000 distinct CDR3 sequences; 14% to 15% are singletons and the top ten take over 15%. This sample's time point: newly diagnosed GD, antithyroid drugs for less than 3 months. Isolated PBMC RNA provided the starting material for the TCR library. These data were also reused for a study on T cells in Graves' hyperthyroidism and ophthalmopathy.

The sequencing here drew on peripheral blood mononuclear cells (PBMCs), taken at new diagnosis, from a patient treated with antithyroid drugs. The receptors stem from a young woman with Graves disease.

The rearrangement links TRBV2 to TRBJ2-2; 8 bases map to TRBD1. The V gene end was trimmed by 6 bases and the J gene end by 5 bases; junction bases not matched to a gene: 11. This CDR3 has 16 residues. CDR1 and CDR2 from the germline V gene are SNHLY and FYNNEI. The DNA of the CDR3 is TGTGCCAGCAGAGGGGCAGGGGGCCTGGGTACCGGGGAGCTGTTTTTT. This sequence encodes CASRGAGGLGTGELFF.

This clonotype was counted many times. The rearrangement joins TRBV3-1 to TRBJ2-3; maybe TRBD2 (5 bases). The CDR3 is 15 residues long. Trimming stripped 2 bases from V and 5 bases from J, with 14 bases between. CDR1 is LGHDT, CDR2 YNNKEL, per germline (reference sequence). DNA of the CDR3: TGTGCCAGCAGCCAAAGCCCGGGAACCGTAGATACGCAGTATTTT. This codes for CASSQSPGTVDTQYF.

This clonotype has a count of ten or more. This chain connects TRBV20-1 to TRBJ2-1; D may be TRBD2 (6 bases). The V and J ends lost 2 bases and 2 bases respectively, with 10 bases between them. CDR1 DFQATT and CDR2 SNEGSKA come from the germline V gene (reference sequence). The CDR3 runs 14 residues. The DNA for the CDR3 is TGCAGTGCTAGATGGGGGGATGCCTACAATGAGCAGTTCTTC. This sequence encodes CSARWGDAYNEQFF.

This clonotype was seen at least ten times. J is TRBJ1-3 and V is TRBV3-1, with D unresolved. CDR1 LGHDT and CDR2 YNNKEL come from the germline V gene (reference sequence). CDR3 length: 16 amino acids. Trimming cost V 1 base and J 0 bases, with 10 bases left between them. CDR3 in DNA: TGTGCCAGCAGCCAAGCCCTACGGCCCTCTGGAAACACCATATATTTT. Translation: CASSQALRPSGNTIYF.

This clonotype appeared many times. The chain employs TRBV10-2 and TRBJ2-7; D is ambiguous. The ends were cut back, 0 bases at V and 0 bases at J, with 9 bases in the middle. Germline V lookup: CDR1 WSHSY, CDR2 SAAADI. The CDR3 extends over 15 amino acids. The CDR3 sequence: CASSESRASSYEQYF. The CDR3 DNA follows: TGCGCCAGCAGTGAGTCAAGGGCGAGCTCCTACGAGCAGTACTTC.

This clonotype was seen a handful of times. The chain is built from TRBV6-2 or TRBV6-3 and TRBJ1-4, with D uncertain. Germline CDR1 is MNHEY and CDR2 is SVGEGT. The V end was cut by 0 bases, the J end by 7 bases, with 9 bases between. The CDR3 loop spans 14 amino acids. CDR3 sequence: CASSYSDDGEKLFF. The CDR3 region has the DNA TGTGCCAGCAGTTACTCGGACGACGGTGAAAAACTGTTTTTT.

This clonotype was seen repeatedly, ten times or more. The chain carries TRBV5-1 and TRBJ2-1; D remains ambiguous. The CDR3 consists of 13 residues. Trimming cost V 3 bases and J 7 bases, with 11 bases left between them. Looked up from germline, CDR1 is SGHRS and CDR2 is YFSETQ. The CDR3 spells CASSSPVPNEQFF. The CDR3 DNA follows: TGCGCCAGCAGCTCGCCGGTTCCGAATGAGCAGTTCTTC.

Of note for this clonotype: One base away lies a much larger clone, so this may be a sequencing read error. This rearrangement joins TRBV7-9 to TRBJ2-2; tentatively, D is TRBD1 (7 bases). Trimming left V 5 bases short and J 0 bases short, with 16 bases between. CDR1 is SEHNR and CDR2 is FQNEAQ in the germline V gene (reference sequence). The CDR3 contains 17 residues. The CDR3, as DNA: TGTGCCAGCAGCCCCTATGCGGGACAGACGAACACCGGGGAGCTGTTTTTT. Its protein product is CASSPYAGQTNTGELFF. Full variable domain (missing parts from reference TRBV7-9 and TRBJ2-2): DTGVSQNPRHKITKRGQNVTFRCDPISEHNRLYWYRQTLGQGPEFLTYFQNEAQLEKSRLLSDRFSAERPKGSFSTLEIQRTEQGDSAMYLCASSPYAGQTNTGELFFGEGSRLTVL.

This clonotype turned up a few times. The chain links TRBV5-1 to TRBJ2-1; the D gene is possibly TRBD2 (5 bases). V was shortened by 5 bases and J by 6 bases, with 9 bases between the two germline ends. The CDR3 is made up of 12 amino acids. Germline V CDR1 and CDR2: SGHRS, YFSETQ. The CDR3 region is CASRPGSNEQFF. In DNA form, the CDR3 reads TGCGCCAGCAGACCGGGATCCAATGAGCAGTTCTTC.

The gene calls are TRBV9 and TRBJ1-2; D is perhaps TRBD1 (5 bases). Germline values: CDR1 SGDLS, CDR2 YYNGEE. Trimming took off 0 bases at V and 4 bases at J, with 10 bases between the two ends. This CDR3 contains 14 residues. CDR3 sequence reads: CASSVGRGSYGYTF. CDR3 nucleotide sequence: TGTGCCAGCAGCGTAGGAAGGGGCAGCTATGGCTACACCTTC.

The chain carries TRBV24-1 and TRBJ2-3, with 9 bases matching TRBD1. J was trimmed by 2 bases and V by 3 bases; bases with no gene match: 5. Germline assignment: CDR1 KGHDR and CDR2 SFDVKD. This CDR3 has 16 amino acids. Here the CDR3 reads CATSDRGTGFTDTQYF. The CDR3 DNA reads as TGTGCCACCAGTGATCGCGGGACAGGGTTCACAGATACGCAGTATTTT.

This clonotype was detected many times. The V and J genes are TRBV6-5 and TRBJ1-1; the match to TRBD1 covers 8 bases. This CDR3 is 13 amino acids long. Germline V CDR1 and CDR2: MNHEY, SVGAGI. Trimming cost V 2 bases and J 6 bases; bases outside gene matches: 2. The CDR3 reads CASSYQDRAEAFF. CDR3 bases: TGTGCCAGCAGTTACCAGGACAGGGCTGAAGCTTTCTTT.

The chain employs TRBV30 and TRBJ1-2, with D possibly TRBD1 on 5 matching bases. V shed 0 bases and J shed 8 bases, with 13 bases lying between them. The CDR3 covers 13 residues. In germline, CDR1 is GTSNPN, CDR2 SVGIG (reference sequence). CDR3 residues: CAWSVSGHRGYTF. The DNA for the CDR3 is TGTGCCTGGAGTGTATCAGGACATAGGGGCTACACCTTC.

V is TRBV4-1 and J is TRBJ2-7; weak D call: TRBD2 (5 bases). The CDR3 has 13 amino acids. Trimming shortened V by 2 bases and J by 2 bases, and 7 bases separated the two germline ends. The germline gives CDR1 MGHRA, CDR2 YSYEKL. In DNA form, the CDR3 reads TGCGCCAGCAGCCAACCCGGGACCTACGAGCAGTACTTC. Protein sequence: CASSQPGTYEQYF.

The gene calls are TRBV28 and TRBJ2-1; 8 bases agree with TRBD2. The CDR3 is made up of 12 amino acids. Germline values: CDR1 MDHEN, CDR2 SYDVKM. The V gene end was trimmed by 4 bases and the J gene end by 10 bases; junction bases not matched to a gene: 3. In nucleotides, the CDR3 is TGTGCCAGCAGTTCCAGACTAGCGGAGCAGTTCTTC. Translating gives CASSSRLAEQFF.